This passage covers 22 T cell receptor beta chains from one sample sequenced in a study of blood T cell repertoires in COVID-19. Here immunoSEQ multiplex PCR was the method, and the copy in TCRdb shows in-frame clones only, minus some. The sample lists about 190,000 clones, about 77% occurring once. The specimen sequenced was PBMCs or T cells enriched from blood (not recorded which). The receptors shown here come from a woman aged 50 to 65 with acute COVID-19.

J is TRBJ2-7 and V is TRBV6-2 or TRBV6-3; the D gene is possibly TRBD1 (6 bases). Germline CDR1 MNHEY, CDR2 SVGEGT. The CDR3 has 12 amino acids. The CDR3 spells CASSSYQGFASV. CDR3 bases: TGTGCCAGCAGTTCCTACCAGGGGTTTGCTAGCGTC.

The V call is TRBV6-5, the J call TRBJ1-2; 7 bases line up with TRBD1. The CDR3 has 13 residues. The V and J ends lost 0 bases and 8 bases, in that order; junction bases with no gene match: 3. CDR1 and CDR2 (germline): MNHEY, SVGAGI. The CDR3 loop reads CASSYSGGRGYTF. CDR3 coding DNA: TGTGCCAGCAGTTACTCAGGGGGCCGCGGCTACACCTTC.

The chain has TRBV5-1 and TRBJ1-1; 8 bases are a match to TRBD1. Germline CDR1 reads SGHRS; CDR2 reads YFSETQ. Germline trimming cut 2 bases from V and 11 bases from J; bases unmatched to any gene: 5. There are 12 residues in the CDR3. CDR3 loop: CASSLEDRVAFF. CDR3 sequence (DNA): TGCGCCAGCAGCTTAGAGGACAGGGTTGCTTTCTTT.

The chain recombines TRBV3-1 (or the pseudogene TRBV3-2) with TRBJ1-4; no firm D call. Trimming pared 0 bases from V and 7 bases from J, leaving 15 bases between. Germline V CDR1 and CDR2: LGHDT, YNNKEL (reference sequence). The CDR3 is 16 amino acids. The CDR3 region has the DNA TGTGCCAGCAGCCAAGATCTGAGGGAAGATCGTGAAAAACTGTTTTTT. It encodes CASSQDLREDREKLFF.

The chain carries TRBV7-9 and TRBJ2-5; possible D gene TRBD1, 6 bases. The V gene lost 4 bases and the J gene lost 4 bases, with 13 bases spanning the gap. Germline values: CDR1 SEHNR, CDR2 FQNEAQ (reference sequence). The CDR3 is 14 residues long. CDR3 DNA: TGTGCCAGCAGCTGGGCTCAAGGGGGAGAGACCCAGTACTTC. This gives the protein CASSWAQGGETQYF.

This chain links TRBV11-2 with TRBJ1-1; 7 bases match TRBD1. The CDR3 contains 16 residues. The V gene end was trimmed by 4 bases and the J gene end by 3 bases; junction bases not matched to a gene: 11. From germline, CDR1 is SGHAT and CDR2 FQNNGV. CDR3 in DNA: TGTGCCAGCAGCTCCGGACGGGACAGTTCTTACACTGAAGCTTTCTTT. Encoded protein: CASSSGRDSSYTEAFF.

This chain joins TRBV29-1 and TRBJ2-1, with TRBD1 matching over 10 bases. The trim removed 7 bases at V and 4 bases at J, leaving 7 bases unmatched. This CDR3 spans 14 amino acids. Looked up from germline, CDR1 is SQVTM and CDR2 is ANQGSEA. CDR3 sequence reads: CSAIDRGLYNEQFF. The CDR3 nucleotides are TGCAGCGCCATCGACAGGGGGCTGTACAATGAGCAGTTCTTC.

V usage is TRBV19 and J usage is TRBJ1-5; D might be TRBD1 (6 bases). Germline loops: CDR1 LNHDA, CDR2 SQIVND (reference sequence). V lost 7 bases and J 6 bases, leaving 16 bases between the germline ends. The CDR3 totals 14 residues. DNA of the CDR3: TGTGCCAGTACAGTCGCGTCAGGGGCTCAGCCCCAGCATTTT. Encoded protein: CASTVASGAQPQHF.

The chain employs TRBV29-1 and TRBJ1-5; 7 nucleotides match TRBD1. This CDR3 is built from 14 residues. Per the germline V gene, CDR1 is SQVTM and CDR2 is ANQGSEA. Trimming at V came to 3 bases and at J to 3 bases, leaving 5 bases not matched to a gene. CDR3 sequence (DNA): TGCAGCGTTGAGTCGGGACAGCACAATCAGCCCCAGCATTTT. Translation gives CSVESGQHNQPQHF. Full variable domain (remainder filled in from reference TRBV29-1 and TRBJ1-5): SAVISQKPSRDICQRGTSLTIQCQVDSQVTMMFWYRQQPGQSLTLIATANQGSEATYESGFVIDKFPISRPNLTFSTLTVSNMSPEDSSIYLCSVESGQHNQPQHFGDGTRLSIL.

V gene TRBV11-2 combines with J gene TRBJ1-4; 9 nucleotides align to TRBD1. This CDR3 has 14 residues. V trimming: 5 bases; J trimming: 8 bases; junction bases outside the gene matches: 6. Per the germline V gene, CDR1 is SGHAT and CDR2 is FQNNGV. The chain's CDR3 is CASSQGTGYEKLFF. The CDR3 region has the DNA TGTGCCAGCAGCCAGGGGACAGGGTACGAAAAACTGTTTTTT.

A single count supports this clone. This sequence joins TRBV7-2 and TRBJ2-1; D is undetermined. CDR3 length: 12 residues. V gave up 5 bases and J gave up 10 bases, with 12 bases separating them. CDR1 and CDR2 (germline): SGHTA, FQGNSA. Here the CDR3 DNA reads TGTGCCAGCAGCCTAACCAACTTGGAGCAGTTCTTC. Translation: CASSLTNLEQFF.

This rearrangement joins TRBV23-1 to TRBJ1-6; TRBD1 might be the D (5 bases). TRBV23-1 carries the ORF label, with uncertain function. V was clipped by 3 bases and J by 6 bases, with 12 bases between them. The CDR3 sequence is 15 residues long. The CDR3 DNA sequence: TGCGCCAGCAGTCATCGCGGCAGGGCTAATTCACCCCTCCACTTT. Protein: CASSHRGRANSPLHF.

CDR3 protein: CASSSWGRSSYNEQFF. CDR3 nucleotides: TGTGCCAGCAGTTCTTGGGGGCGAAGCTCCTACAATGAGCAGTTCTTC. V is TRBV6-2 or TRBV6-3 and J is TRBJ2-1; maybe TRBD1 (6 bases). Germline V CDR1 and CDR2: MNHEY, SVGEGT. V shed 4 bases and J shed 0 bases, with 13 bases lying between them. There are 16 residues in the CDR3.

This CDR3 reads CASSQGAAMNTEAFF. The CDR3 DNA reads as TGTGCCAGCTCACAGGGGGCTGCGATGAACACTGAAGCTTTCTTT. The V call is TRBV18, the J call TRBJ1-1, with TRBD1 matching over 7 bases. V was clipped by 4 bases and J by 0 bases; unmatched bases: 5. The CDR3 totals 15 residues. CDR1 KGHSH and CDR2 LQKENI come from the germline V gene.

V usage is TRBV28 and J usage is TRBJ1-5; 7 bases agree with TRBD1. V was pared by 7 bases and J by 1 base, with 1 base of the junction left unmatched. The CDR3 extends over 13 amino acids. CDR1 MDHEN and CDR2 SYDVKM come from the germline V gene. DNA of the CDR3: TGTGCCAGCACGGGACAGAGCAATCAGCCCCAGCATTTT. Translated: CASTGQSNQPQHF.

DNA of the CDR3: TGCAGCGCTAACCGGGACAGAACTGGCTACACCTTC. Translation: CSANRDRTGYTF. The chain is built from TRBV29-1 and TRBJ1-2, with TRBD1 matching over 7 bases. The CDR3 extends over 12 amino acids. Germline V lookup: CDR1 SQVTM, CDR2 ANQGSEA. Trimming removed 7 bases from V and 7 bases from J; junction bases left unmatched: 9.

CDR3: CASSPSPWTGRNEKLFF. CDR3 DNA: TGTGCCAGCAGTCCCTCCCCCTGGACTGGGAGGAATGAAAAACTGTTTTTT. The rearrangement links TRBV2 to TRBJ1-4; no firm D call. Trimming stripped 5 bases from V and 5 bases from J, with 21 bases between. This CDR3 is 17 amino acids long. Germline V CDR1 and CDR2: SNHLY, FYNNEI.

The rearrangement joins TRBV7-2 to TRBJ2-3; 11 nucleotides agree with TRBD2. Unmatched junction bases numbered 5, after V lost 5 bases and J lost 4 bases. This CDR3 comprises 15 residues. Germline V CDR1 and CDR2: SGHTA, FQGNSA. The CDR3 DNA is TGTGCCAGCAGCACCGGGACTAGCGGACCAGATACGCAGTATTTT. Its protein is CASSTGTSGPDTQYF. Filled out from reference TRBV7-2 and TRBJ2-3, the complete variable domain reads GAGVSQSPSNKVTEKGKDVELRCDPISGHTALYWYRQSLGQGLEFLIYFQGNSAPDKSGLPSDRFSAERTGGSVSTLTIQRTQQEDSAVYLCASSTGTSGPDTQYFGPGTRLTVL.

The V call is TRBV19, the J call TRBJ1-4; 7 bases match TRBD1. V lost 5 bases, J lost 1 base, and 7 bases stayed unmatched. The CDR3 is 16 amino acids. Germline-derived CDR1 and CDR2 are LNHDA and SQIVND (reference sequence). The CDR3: CASSVKQGITNEKLFF. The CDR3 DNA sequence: TGTGCCAGTAGTGTAAAACAGGGGATAACTAATGAAAAACTGTTTTTT.

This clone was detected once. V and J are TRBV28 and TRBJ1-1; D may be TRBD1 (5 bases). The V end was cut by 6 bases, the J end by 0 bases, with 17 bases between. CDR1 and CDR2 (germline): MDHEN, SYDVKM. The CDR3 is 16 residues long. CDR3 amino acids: CASSPYSQALNTEAFF. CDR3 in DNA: TGTGCCAGCAGCCCTTACTCACAGGCACTGAACACTGAAGCTTTCTTT.

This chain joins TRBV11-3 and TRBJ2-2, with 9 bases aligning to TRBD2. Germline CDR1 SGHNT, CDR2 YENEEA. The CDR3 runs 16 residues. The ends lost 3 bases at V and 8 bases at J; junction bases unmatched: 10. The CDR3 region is CASSFHPGTSMGELFF. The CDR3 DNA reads TGTGCCAGCAGCTTTCACCCGGGGACTAGCATGGGGGAGCTGTTTTTT. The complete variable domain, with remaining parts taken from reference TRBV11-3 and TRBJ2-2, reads EAGVVQSPRYKIIEKKQPVAFWCNPISGHNTLYWYLQNLGQGPELLIRYENEEAVDDSQLPKDRFSAERLKGVDSTLKIQPAELGDSAVYLCASSFHPGTSMGELFFGEGSRLTVL.

CDR3 in amino acids: CASSGGGQGSYNEQFF. CDR3 nucleotides: TGTGCCAGCAGCGGAGGGGGACAGGGGTCCTACAATGAGCAGTTCTTC. This chain links TRBV9 with TRBJ2-1; 10 nucleotides match TRBD1. Per the germline V gene, CDR1 is SGDLS and CDR2 is YYNGEE. This CDR3 has 16 residues. V shed 3 bases and J 1 base; nucleotides not matched to a gene: 4.